The next 23 T cell receptor beta chains were all read from a single sample in a study of shared clonotypes between healthy human individuals. TCRdb's table, derived via immunoSEQ multiplex PCR, lists solely in-frame clones and lacks some. The data show over a million clones, with roughly 96% seen just once and 1% to 1.5% held by the top ten. Input material: naive CD4+ T cells sorted from blood. Subset of the sample: CD45RA+ positively selected. The receptor source for this set is a young man in good health.

This clone was seen only a few times. This is likely an artifact of a read error, given a far larger clone one base away. The chain employs TRBV4-1 and TRBJ1-1; unclear D gene. Germline V gene lookup returns CDR1 MGHRA and CDR2 YSYEKL. The CDR3 has 13 residues. The CDR3 sequence: CASSPQRNTEACF. The CDR3 DNA reads as TGCGCCAGCAGCCCCCAACGGAACACTGAAGCTTGCTTT.

The sample holds one count of this clone. This sequence joins TRBV30 and TRBJ2-1; D may correspond to TRBD1 or TRBD2 (5 bases each). CDR3 length equals 15 residues. V was cut by 0 bases and J by 6 bases, with 15 bases left in between. In germline, CDR1 is GTSNPN, CDR2 SVGIG (reference sequence). CDR3 sequence reads: CAWSVGLAKTNEQFF. The DNA for the CDR3 is TGTGCCTGGAGTGTGGGGCTAGCCAAGACCAATGAGCAGTTCTTC. The variable domain in full, completed from reference TRBV30 and TRBJ2-1, reads SQTIHQWPATLVQPVGSPLSLECTVEGTSNPNLYWYRQAAGRGLQLLFYSVGIGQISSEVPQNLSASRPQDRQFILSSKKLLLSDSGFYLCAWSVGLAKTNEQFFGPGTRLTVL.

The chain couples TRBV2 to TRBJ2-2; D is undetermined. V lost 7 bases to trimming and J lost 6 bases, with 9 bases between them. This CDR3 contains 12 residues. Germline V gene lookup returns CDR1 SNHLY and CDR2 FYNNEI. Here the CDR3 reads CASNQYPGELFF. The CDR3 coding sequence is TGTGCCAGCAATCAGTACCCCGGGGAGCTGTTTTTT.

This sequence joins TRBV28 and TRBJ2-7, with 8 positions matching TRBD2. The CDR3 is 15 amino acids. Germline CDR1 MDHEN, CDR2 SYDVKM. J gave up 7 bases and V 3 bases, and 11 bases lay outside the gene matches. CDR3 nucleotide sequence: TGTGCCAGCAGTTTTATGACGGGAGGGCCGGGTGAGCAGTACTTC. This sequence encodes CASSFMTGGPGEQYF.

The chain employs TRBV30 and TRBJ2-3; D gene unclear. The CDR3 is 15 amino acids. The germline V gene has CDR1 GTSNPN and CDR2 SVGIG (reference sequence). Trimming left V 0 bases short and J 6 bases short, with 16 bases between. The CDR3 loop is CAWSVVLPMGDTQYF. The CDR3 region has the DNA TGTGCCTGGAGTGTTGTCCTTCCTATGGGGGATACGCAGTATTTT.

V and J are TRBV7-3 and TRBJ2-3; the D gene is possibly TRBD1 (6 bases). Germline V gives CDR1 SGHTA, CDR2 FQGTGA. Trimming shortened V by 4 bases and J by 1 base, and 12 bases separated the two germline ends. This CDR3 region has 15 residues. DNA for the CDR3: TGTGCCAGCAGCTCAGGGGCCCCCGGCACAGATACGCAGTATTTT. Residues: CASSSGAPGTDTQYF.

This sequence joins TRBV11-2 and TRBJ2-3; 8 bases are shared with TRBD2. The germline CDR1 and CDR2 sequences are SGHAT and FQNNGV. The J segment lost 6 bases and the V segment lost 5 bases, leaving 16 bases of the junction unmatched. The CDR3 length is 17 residues. This CDR3 is CASSPGLGGRLYDTQYF. For the CDR3, the DNA is TGTGCCAGCAGCCCAGGGTTGGGCGGGAGGTTGTACGATACGCAGTATTTT.

This clone was seen once. The rearrangement links TRBV7-2 to TRBJ1-2; D remains unclear. The CDR3 loop spans 15 amino acids. The germline V gene encodes CDR1 SGHTA and CDR2 FQGNSA. Trimming stripped 1 base from V and 4 bases from J, with 13 bases between. The CDR3 coding sequence is TGTGCCAGCAGCTTAGAGGCGGCAGCGGGCTATGGCTACACCTTC. Translation: CASSLEAAAGYGYTF.

The J gene is TRBJ2-7, the V gene TRBV5-1; no clear D. The length of the CDR3 is 15 residues. Looked up from germline, CDR1 is SGHRS and CDR2 is YFSETQ. The V and J ends lost 0 bases and 0 bases respectively, with 10 bases between them. CDR3 in DNA: TGCGCCAGCAGCTTGGAAGTGTGGAACTCCTACGAGCAGTACTTC. This translates into CASSLEVWNSYEQYF. The complete variable domain, with remaining parts taken from reference TRBV5-1 and TRBJ2-7, reads KAGVTQTPRYLIKTRGQQVTLSCSPISGHRSVSWYQQTPGQGLQFLFEYFSETQRNKGNFPGRFSGRQFSNSRSEMNVSTLELGDSALYLCASSLEVWNSYEQYFGPGTRLTVT.

Of note for this clone: The junction differs from germline at one of its ends, possibly a read error. V and J are TRBV7-9 and TRBJ2-3; 8 bases align to TRBD2. CDR1 is SEHNR, CDR2 FQNEAQ, per germline (reference sequence). The length of the CDR3 is 10 residues. Here the CDR3 DNA reads TGTGCCAGCAGCACAGGGACTAGTTTTTTT. Translating gives CASSTGTSFF.

This clone appeared once. The same CDR3 also results from other DNA sequences found in this sample. The chain has TRBV7-2 and TRBJ2-6, with TRBD2 as a possible D gene (5 bases). V lost 3 bases, J lost 1 base, and 7 bases lay in between. The germline V gene has CDR1 SGHTA and CDR2 FQGNSA. The length of the CDR3 is 15 residues. The CDR3 reads CASSFRGSGANVLTF. The CDR3 DNA is TGTGCCAGCAGCTTCCGGGGATCTGGGGCCAACGTCCTGACTTTC.

The rearrangement joins TRBV5-1 to TRBJ2-3, with 8 bases aligning to TRBD2. This CDR3 is built from 17 residues. V was pared by 2 bases and J by 0 bases, with 8 bases of the junction left unmatched. Germline V lookup: CDR1 SGHRS, CDR2 YFSETQ. Written as DNA, the CDR3 is TGCGCCAGCAGCTTCGGCGGGAGGACCCTTAGCACAGATACGCAGTATTTT. This encodes CASSFGGRTLSTDTQYF.

J is TRBJ1-2 and V is TRBV7-2; D may be TRBD1 (5 bases). The CDR3 is made up of 14 amino acids. Trimming took off 4 bases at V and 4 bases at J, with 13 bases between the two ends. CDR1 is SGHTA, CDR2 FQGNSA, per germline. CDR3 nucleotide sequence: TGTGCCAGCAGCTCCTCGTGGGGCGTCTATGGCTACACCTTC. This encodes CASSSSWGVYGYTF. Together with reference TRBV7-2 and TRBJ1-2, the CDR3 gives the full variable domain: GAGVSQSPSNKVTEKGKDVELRCDPISGHTALYWYRQSLGQGLEFLIYFQGNSAPDKSGLPSDRFSAERTGGSVSTLTIQRTQQEDSAVYLCASSSSWGVYGYTFGSGTRLTVV.

V is TRBV5-4 and J is TRBJ2-5; D remains ambiguous. Trimming left V 4 bases short and J 1 base short, with 11 bases between. Germline lookup yields CDR1 SGHNT and CDR2 YYREEE (reference sequence). The CDR3 length is 14 residues. As DNA, the CDR3 is TGTGCCAGCAGCCCCACATGGGTCCAAGAGACCCAGTACTTC. It codes for CASSPTWVQETQYF.

The chain employs TRBV5-1 and TRBJ2-7, with 11 bases lining up with TRBD2. Trimming took 1 base from V and 1 from J; bases not matched to a gene: 4. The CDR3 has 16 amino acids. CDR1 and CDR2 from the germline V gene are SGHRS and YFSETQ. The DNA of the CDR3 is TGCGCCAGCAGCTTGCGTCCTAGCGGGAGGTCCTACGAGCAGTACTTC. Residues: CASSLRPSGRSYEQYF.

The chain recombines TRBV12-5 with TRBJ2-1; 11 nucleotides line up with TRBD1. The CDR3 spans 16 residues. V trimming: 6 bases; J trimming: 9 bases; junction bases outside the gene matches: 13. From germline, CDR1 is LGHNT and CDR2 FRNRAP. The CDR3 region is CASGQTGQGAVREQFF. CDR3 DNA: TGTGCTAGTGGACAGACAGGACAGGGGGCTGTTCGTGAGCAGTTCTTC. Supplemented by reference TRBV12-5 and TRBJ2-1, the full variable domain reads DARVTQTPRHKVTEMGQEVTMRCQPILGHNTVFWYRQTMMQGLELLAYFRNRAPLDDSGMPKDRFSAEMPDATLATLKIQPSEPRDSAVYFCASGQTGQGAVREQFFGPGTRLTVL.

V is TRBV19 and J is TRBJ2-4; maybe TRBD2 (6 bases). V shed 3 bases and J shed 0 bases, with 12 bases lying between them. The CDR3 totals 16 residues. From germline, CDR1 is LNHDA and CDR2 SQIVND (reference sequence). The CDR3 nucleotides are TGTGCCAGTAGTATCCGCTCAGCGGGAGCCAAAAACATTCAGTACTTC. Translation: CASSIRSAGAKNIQYF.

The chain has TRBV6-5 and TRBJ2-7; D gene ambiguous. CDR3 length: 16 amino acids. The germline V and J ends were trimmed by 4 bases and 0 bases, with 16 bases remaining between them. Germline V gene sequence: CDR1 MNHEY, CDR2 SVGAGI. As DNA, the CDR3 is TGTGCCAGCAGTTCGGGCTATGGACGGAGCTCCTACGAGCAGTACTTC. It yields the protein CASSSGYGRSSYEQYF.

The gene calls are TRBV10-3 and TRBJ2-7; TRBD1 might be the D (8 bases). Deletions cut 5 bases from V and 5 bases from J, with 16 bases between. CDR1 ENHRY and CDR2 SYGVKD come from the germline V gene. The CDR3 spans 14 residues. CDR3 residues: CAISRQGRVDEQYF. The CDR3 DNA reads TGTGCCATCAGTAGACAGGGGAGGGTGGACGAGCAGTACTTC.

The chain employs TRBV15 and TRBJ2-7; 7 bases agree with TRBD1. The CDR3 is made up of 15 amino acids. With 4 bases clipped from V and 0 bases from J, the junction kept 6 bases outside the gene matches. The germline gives CDR1 LNHNV, CDR2 YYDKDF (reference sequence). CDR3 DNA sequence: TGTGCCACCAGCAAGGGGGCAGTGAGCTCCTACGAGCAGTACTTC. Protein: CATSKGAVSSYEQYF.

This clone was recorded a few times. At the DNA level, this CDR3 is encoded by other sequences in the same sample as well. This chain links TRBV25-1 with TRBJ2-7; no clear D gene. The CDR3 consists of 11 residues. V lost 4 bases and J 2 bases, leaving 3 bases between the germline ends. In germline, CDR1 is MGHDK, CDR2 SYGVNS. CDR3 bases: TGTGCCAGCAGTGGGGCCTACGAGCAGTACTTC. This codes for CASSGAYEQYF.

The V call is TRBV7-6, the J call TRBJ2-5; 14 nucleotides line up with TRBD2. The V gene's germline CDR1 is SGHVS and CDR2 FNYEAQ. The V and J ends lost 5 bases and 5 bases, in that order; junction bases with no gene match: 7. The CDR3 contains 16 residues. The CDR3 reads CASSGTSGSSLETQYF. The DNA of the CDR3 is TGTGCCAGCAGCGGGACTAGCGGGAGTTCTTTGGAGACCCAGTACTTC.

This chain uses TRBV19 with TRBJ2-7, with TRBD2 matching over 8 bases. With 8 bases clipped from V and 2 bases from J, the junction kept 20 bases outside the gene matches. Germline V gene lookup returns CDR1 LNHDA and CDR2 SQIVND (reference sequence). CDR3 length equals 18 residues. The CDR3 loop is CASSRILGDSGITYEQYF. The DNA for the CDR3 is TGTGCCAGTTCCCGGATCCTCGGGGATAGCGGGATCACCTACGAGCAGTACTTC.